This T cell receptor beta chain was sequenced in a study of blood T cell repertoires in COVID-19. Study as a whole: Material from acute and convalescent COVID-19 was sourced from the United States, Italy and Spain. In each case, the material was cDNA or gDNA derived from T cells, B-cell-depleted T cells, or PBMCs.

Per the study methods: Researchers report that nucleated cell counts were estimated from reference gene primer amplification. Clones were read by immunoSEQ multiplex PCR, and TCRdb kept only the in-frame ones, dropping some. The D gene and trimming were derived from the DNA, and the V and J assignments and clone size from that table. Among approximately 400,000 clones listed, 70% to 90% were seen once. V lost 7 bases and J 3 bases, leaving 19 bases between the germline ends. This CDR3 has 16 residues. The germline gives CDR1 ENHRY, CDR2 SYGVKD. Participants reported their clinical history, and cohort assignment relied on those reports.

The gene calls are TRBV10-3 and TRBJ2-1; D might be TRBD1 (6 bases). The TCR was taken from a man aged 25 to 40 who had recovered from COVID-19. Sequences were obtained from PBMCs or T cells enriched from blood (not recorded which). The CDR3 coding sequence is TGTGCCATCACCTCCGCCACAGGGTTGAACTACAATGAGCAGTTCTTC. It specifies CAITSATGLNYNEQFF.